The next 16 T cell receptor beta chains were all read from a single sample in a study of cytomegalovirus exposure and HLA in healthy donors. PCR primers comprised 60 Vbeta and 13 Jbeta primers. Libraries were prepared by immunoSEQ multiplex PCR; TCRdb keeps only in-frame clonotypes and omits some of them. The sample consists of about 160,000 clones, 80% of them appearing once. The source material was PBMCs. The source is a woman between 50 and 59 years old in good health and CMV-seronegative.

The chain recombines TRBV28 with TRBJ2-7; D call uncertain. This CDR3 spans 14 amino acids. Germline V gene data show CDR1 as MDHEN and CDR2 as SYDVKM. V lost 6 bases, J lost 6 bases, and 18 bases lay in between. CDR3 amino acids: CASSLPAVDREQYF. CDR3 sequence (DNA): TGTGCCAGCAGCCTACCCGCGGTGGATCGCGAGCAGTACTTC.

The CDR3, as DNA: TGTGCCACCAGCAGAAGAGGACAGGGCACTGAAGCTTTCTTT. Translating it yields CATSRRGQGTEAFF. The rearrangement joins TRBV15 to TRBJ1-1; TRBD1 matches 8 bases. V was clipped by 2 bases and J by 4 bases; unmatched bases: 3. Germline V lookup: CDR1 LNHNV, CDR2 YYDKDF (reference sequence). The CDR3 loop spans 14 amino acids.

V and J are TRBV18 and TRBJ2-1; D is possibly TRBD2 (5 bases). The CDR3 sequence is 15 residues long. Trimming took 3 bases from V and 0 from J, leaving 9 bases between them. Per germline, CDR1 KGHSH and CDR2 LQKENI. The CDR3 DNA reads TGTGCCAGCTCACCTTACACTAGCTCCTACAATGAGCAGTTCTTC. It encodes CASSPYTSSYNEQFF.

The V and J genes are TRBV5-1 and TRBJ2-7, with TRBD2 as a possible D gene (6 bases). CDR3 length equals 17 residues. Trimming pared 4 bases from V and 1 base from J, leaving 21 bases between. Germline CDR1 and CDR2: SGHRS and YFSETQ. This CDR3 reads CASSPVPGGAESYEQYF. The CDR3 coding sequence is TGCGCCAGCAGCCCCGTACCCGGCGGGGCGGAATCCTACGAGCAGTACTTC.

The chain is built from TRBV9 and TRBJ1-2; possible D gene TRBD1, 5 bases. CDR1 is SGDLS and CDR2 is YYNGEE in the germline V gene. The CDR3 is 13 residues long. Trimming took 2 bases from V and 7 from J, leaving 12 bases between them. The CDR3 DNA reads TGTGCCAGCAGCGTCCTAGGGGCGAGTGGCTACACCTTC. This encodes CASSVLGASGYTF.

J is TRBJ1-1 and V is TRBV18; tentatively, D is TRBD1 (5 bases). This CDR3 comprises 14 residues. Trimming pared 3 bases from V and 0 bases from J, leaving 8 bases between. Germline assignment: CDR1 KGHSH and CDR2 LQKENI. CDR3 coding DNA: TGTGCCAGCTCACCGACAGCGATGAACACTGAAGCTTTCTTT. Its translation is CASSPTAMNTEAFF.

The table lists this clone with a count of one. The chain joins TRBV4-2 to TRBJ2-4; 7 nucleotides align to TRBD2. The length of the CDR3 is 16 residues. Germline lookup yields CDR1 LGHNA and CDR2 YNFKEQ. V was pared by 2 bases and J by 1 base, with 5 bases of the junction left unmatched. This chain's CDR3 is CASSQLLGGAKNIQYF. As DNA, the CDR3 is TGTGCCAGCAGCCAATTACTGGGGGGGGCCAAAAACATTCAGTACTTC.

Concerning this clone: Germline is not matched at one junction end, which may reflect a read error. The rearrangement joins TRBV7-7 to TRBJ2-2; 7 nucleotides match TRBD1. The CDR3 extends over 15 amino acids. CDR1 and CDR2 from the germline V gene are SSHAT and FNYEAQ (reference sequence). The CDR3 nucleotides are TGTGCTAGCAGCCCCGGGACAGAATACACCGGGGAGCTGTTTTTT. It is translated as CASSPGTEYTGELFF.

This rearrangement joins TRBV7-9 to TRBJ1-2, with D perhaps matching TRBD1 (6 bases). CDR3 length equals 14 residues. Deletions cut 1 base from V and 5 bases from J, with 11 bases between. CDR1 is SEHNR, CDR2 FQNEAQ, per germline (reference sequence). CDR3 sequence (DNA): TGTGCCAGCAGCTTAGGGACCACAGGGTATGGCTACACCTTC. It encodes CASSLGTTGYGYTF. The full variable domain, in which reference TRBV7-9 and TRBJ1-2 provide the parts outside the CDR3, is DTGVSQNPRHKITKRGQNVTFRCDPISEHNRLYWYRQTLGQGPEFLTYFQNEAQLEKSRLLSDRFSAERPKGSFSTLEIQRTEQGDSAMYLCASSLGTTGYGYTFGSGTRLTVV.

This sequence joins TRBV19 and TRBJ2-1, with 7 bases matching TRBD1. V trimming: 6 bases; J trimming: 1 base; junction bases outside the gene matches: 6. The CDR3 runs 15 residues. Germline V CDR1 and CDR2: LNHDA, SQIVND (reference sequence). DNA of the CDR3: TGTGCCAGTAGAGCCCCAGGGGGTTCCTACAATGAGCAGTTCTTC. Protein: CASRAPGGSYNEQFF.

The chain recombines TRBV15 with TRBJ2-5, with D possibly TRBD2 on 6 matching bases. Germline CDR1 is LNHNV and CDR2 is YYDKDF (reference sequence). CDR3 length equals 17 residues. Trimming pared 1 base from V and 5 bases from J, leaving 20 bases between. The CDR3 DNA reads as TGTGCCACCAGCAGAGTCGGGCGAGCGGTGGCGGGGGAGACCCAGTACTTC. Translation gives CATSRVGRAVAGETQYF.

The V gene is TRBV7-7, the J gene TRBJ2-5; the match to TRBD2 covers 12 bases. Germline trimming cut 4 bases from V and 4 bases from J; bases unmatched to any gene: 4. Germline values: CDR1 SSHAT, CDR2 FNYEAQ (reference sequence). The CDR3 totals 15 residues. The CDR3 here is CASSSSGGAGETQYF. CDR3 bases: TGTGCCAGCAGCTCTAGCGGGGGGGCCGGAGAGACCCAGTACTTC.

Details on this clone: One end of the junction is discordant with germline, which a read error may explain. This chain links TRBV28 with TRBJ1-2; D may be TRBD1 (6 bases). The germline V gene has CDR1 MDHEN and CDR2 SYDVKM. This CDR3 region has 17 residues. CDR3: CASSRSGANHLNYGYPF. Written as DNA, the CDR3 is TGTGCCAGCAGTCGGTCAGGGGCGAACCATTTGAACTATGGCTACCCCTTC.

This clone was detected only once. The CDR3 spells CASSLMRTDTWNTEAFF. The DNA of the CDR3 is TGTGCCAGCAGTTTAATGAGGACGGACACTTGGAACACTGAAGCTTTCTTT. The chain combines TRBV27 with TRBJ1-1; a weak D match, TRBD1 (5 bases). V was pared by 2 bases and J by 1 base, with 17 bases between. There are 17 residues in the CDR3. Looked up from germline, CDR1 is MNHEY and CDR2 is SMNVEV (reference sequence).

The V gene is TRBV11-2, the J gene TRBJ2-5, with 10 bases fitting TRBD1. The J call may be faulty, since TRBJ2-7 better matches the DNA end. Germline lookup yields CDR1 SGHAT and CDR2 FQNNGV. CDR3 length: 17 residues. Here the CDR3 DNA reads TGTGCCAGCAGGGCCCAGAGGGGACAGGGGTCCACCTACGAGCAGTACTTC. It codes for CASRAQRGQGSTYEQYF.

The chain is built from TRBV5-1 and TRBJ2-1, with TRBD2 as a possible D gene (5 bases). V lost 2 bases to trimming and J lost 2 bases, with 8 bases between them. The germline gives CDR1 SGHRS, CDR2 YFSETQ. The CDR3 is made up of 14 amino acids. The CDR3 DNA sequence: TGCGCCAGCAGCTTCTCCGGGGCCTACAATGAGCAGTTCTTC. The encoded protein is CASSFSGAYNEQFF.